This entry lists 29 T cell receptor beta chains sequenced from one sample in a study of shared clonotypes between healthy human individuals. The data were produced by immunoSEQ multiplex PCR, yet TCRdb's version contains in-frame clones alone and is incomplete. The table has about 2.1 million clones, around 93% seen once; the top ten hold 1.5% to 2%. Naive CD8 cells comprised CD45RO-negative, CCR7-positively selected cells, excluding terminally differentiated effector memory CD45RA+ cells. Sequenced: naive CD8+ T cells from PBMCs. Receptors were obtained from a man aged 18 to 35 in good health. Some clones in this sample may be carry-over from other donors' samples.

The V call is TRBV27, the J call TRBJ2-1, with 8 bases fitting TRBD1. With V trimmed by 5 bases and J by 9 bases, 15 bases remained unmatched. Germline V gives CDR1 MNHEY, CDR2 SMNVEV (reference sequence). This CDR3 has 16 amino acids. CDR3 nucleotide sequence: TGTGCCAGCAGTGCCGTGGCAGGGGGCATGGTGGGTGAGCAGTTCTTC. It codes for CASSAVAGGMVGEQFF.

The gene calls are TRBV21-1 and TRBJ2-4; TRBD1 is the table's D call, not checked against the DNA. TRBV21-1 is a listed pseudogene. This CDR3 is 19 amino acids long. Here the CDR3 reads CASSKEYRNRPPAKNIQYF. CDR3 sequence (DNA): TGTGCCAGCAGCAAAGAATATCGGAACAGGCCCCCAGCCAAAAACATTCAGTACTTC.

This chain uses TRBV5-5 with TRBJ2-5; 7 nucleotides line up with TRBD1. The CDR3 length is 17 residues. The J segment lost 4 bases and the V segment lost 4 bases, leaving 16 bases of the junction unmatched. CDR1 and CDR2 (germline): SGHKS, YYEKEE (reference sequence). CDR3 sequence (DNA): TGTGCCAGCAGCCCTAGCCCGGGGACGACAGGGCGAGAGACCCAGTACTTC. This encodes CASSPSPGTTGRETQYF.

CDR3 residues: CASSFYLGYEQYF. The CDR3 bases are TGTGCCAGCAGCTTCTACCTCGGGTACGAGCAGTACTTC. The chain has TRBV7-2 and TRBJ2-7, with D unclear. The germline CDR1 and CDR2 sequences are SGHTA and FQGNSA. The V end was cut by 3 bases, the J end by 4 bases, with 10 bases between. The CDR3 contains 13 residues.

The V gene is TRBV6-1, the J gene TRBJ2-5; tentatively, D is TRBD2 (6 bases). CDR3 size: 16 residues. Germline CDR1 is MNHNS and CDR2 is SASEGT. The V and J ends lost 1 base and 9 bases respectively, with 21 bases between them. CDR3 in DNA: TGTGCCAGCAGTGAAGGGGGGGTACGGGGCTTGAAGGCCCAGTACTTC. This sequence encodes CASSEGGVRGLKAQYF.

The chain carries TRBV28 and TRBJ2-3, with D perhaps TRBD2 (5 bases). CDR1 and CDR2 from the germline V gene are MDHEN and SYDVKM. The ends were cut back, 3 bases at V and 8 bases at J, with 15 bases in the middle. CDR3 length: 14 amino acids. In nucleotides, the CDR3 is TGTGCCAGCAGTTTCCTCCTCCTGGGGAGTACGCAGTATTTT. This encodes CASSFLLLGSTQYF.

This chain joins TRBV19 and TRBJ2-7, with TRBD1 matching 8 bases. This CDR3 spans 14 amino acids. Trimming cost V 4 bases and J 4 bases; bases outside gene matches: 6. Germline V gives CDR1 LNHDA, CDR2 SQIVND (reference sequence). CDR3 sequence (DNA): TGTGCCAGTAGTAATACAGGGGGTATTTACGAGCAGTACTTC. Translation: CASSNTGGIYEQYF. Full variable domain (rest looked up from reference TRBV19 and TRBJ2-7): DGGITQSPKYLFRKEGQNVTLSCEQNLNHDAMYWYRQDPGQGLRLIYYSQIVNDFQKGDIAEGYSVSREKKESFPLTVTSAQKNPTAFYLCASSNTGGIYEQYFGPGTRLTVT.

The chain combines TRBV6-5 with TRBJ1-5; the D is unclear. Trimming pared 6 bases from V and 3 bases from J, leaving 15 bases between. Per germline, CDR1 MNHEY and CDR2 SVGAGI. This CDR3 has 15 amino acids. The CDR3 loop reads CASRPNSFLNQPQHF. The CDR3 DNA follows: TGTGCCAGCAGACCCAATTCGTTTCTCAATCAGCCCCAGCATTTT.

This rearrangement joins TRBV5-1 to TRBJ2-1; 7 bases map to TRBD2. V trimming: 4 bases; J trimming: 5 bases; junction bases outside the gene matches: 15. The CDR3 consists of 17 residues. CDR1 SGHRS and CDR2 YFSETQ come from the germline V gene. CDR3 sequence (DNA): TGCGCCAGCAGCCCAACCTCTAGCGGCCTTTCCGACAATGAGCAGTTCTTC. Its protein product is CASSPTSSGLSDNEQFF.

The chain joins TRBV29-1 to TRBJ2-5; perhaps TRBD1 as D (6 bases). TRBJ2-7 matches the DNA end more closely, so the J call is doubtful. Germline values: CDR1 SQVTM, CDR2 ANQGSEA. This CDR3 contains 14 residues. The CDR3 reads CSVVEEQGPYEQYF. CDR3 coding DNA: TGCAGCGTTGTTGAGGAACAGGGTCCCTACGAGCAGTACTTC.

Regarding this clone: Other DNA variants within this sample encode the same CDR3. The V and J genes are TRBV18 and TRBJ1-2; 12 positions match TRBD1. Looked up from germline, CDR1 is KGHSH and CDR2 is LQKENI. After removal of 0 bases from V and 5 bases from J, the junction contained 1 base not matched to a gene. This CDR3 has 15 residues. The CDR3 loop reads CASSPPGQGAYGYTF. As DNA, the CDR3 is TGTGCCAGCTCACCACCGGGACAGGGGGCTTATGGCTACACCTTC.

This rearrangement joins TRBV19 to TRBJ2-5, with a tentative D call TRBD1 (6 bases). CDR3 length: 15 amino acids. Germline lookup yields CDR1 LNHDA and CDR2 SQIVND (reference sequence). Trimming removed 5 bases at V and 4 bases at J, with 17 bases between. CDR3 coding DNA: TGTGCCAGTAGTCTGTACAGGGCTTTAGGAGAGACCCAGTACTTC. Translated, it gives CASSLYRALGETQYF.

This sequence joins TRBV28 and TRBJ2-3, with TRBD2 matching over 8 bases. Germline CDR1 is MDHEN and CDR2 is SYDVKM. V shed 5 bases and J 3 bases; nucleotides not matched to a gene: 13. This CDR3 region has 17 residues. The CDR3 sequence: CASSPRGSGIVTDTQYF. The DNA for the CDR3 is TGTGCCAGCAGTCCCCGGGGTAGCGGGATAGTTACAGATACGCAGTATTTT.

This clone was seen once. The V gene is TRBV15, the J gene TRBJ2-7, with 10 bases identical to TRBD1. V lost 4 bases, J lost 4 bases, and 7 bases stayed unmatched. Germline CDR1 is LNHNV and CDR2 is YYDKDF (reference sequence). The CDR3 runs 15 residues. The CDR3 coding sequence is TGTGCCACCAGCATCCGGGACAGGGGCCGGTACGAGCAGTACTTC. It yields the protein CATSIRDRGRYEQYF.

Worth noting for this clone: This same CDR3 is encoded by further DNA sequences in the sample. This rearrangement joins TRBV27 to TRBJ2-7; 11 bases agree with TRBD2. Germline CDR1 reads MNHEY; CDR2 reads SMNVEV (reference sequence). The CDR3 covers 15 residues. With V trimmed by 6 bases and J by 3 bases, 7 bases remained unmatched. The CDR3 nucleotides are TGTGCCAGCAGCCCGGGGACTAGCGGAGTCTACGAGCAGTACTTC. Its protein is CASSPGTSGVYEQYF.

This chain uses TRBV6-4 with TRBJ1-2, with D unresolved. The CDR3 totals 11 residues. CDR1 is MRHNA, CDR2 SNTAGT, per germline. V was clipped by 3 bases and J by 4 bases, with 3 bases between them. The CDR3 coding sequence is TGTGCCAGCAGTGAAGGCTATGGCTACACCTTC. Translating gives CASSEGYGYTF.

V gene TRBV9 combines with J gene TRBJ2-7; D is perhaps TRBD2 (6 bases). CDR3 length: 14 amino acids. Looked up from germline, CDR1 is SGDLS and CDR2 is YYNGEE. V was pared by 0 bases and J by 2 bases, with 9 bases between. Here the CDR3 DNA reads TGTGCCAGCAGCGTAGCACTAGCACCCTACGAGCAGTACTTC. This codes for CASSVALAPYEQYF. Full variable domain (remainder filled in from reference TRBV9 and TRBJ2-7): DSGVTQTPKHLITATGQRVTLRCSPRSGDLSVYWYQQSLDQGLQFLIQYYNGEERAKGNILERFSAQQFPDLHSELNLSSLELGDSALYFCASSVALAPYEQYFGPGTRLTVT.

The chain has TRBV29-1 and TRBJ2-3; the match to TRBD2 covers 13 bases. The J segment lost 3 bases and the V segment lost 6 bases, leaving 6 bases of the junction unmatched. The CDR3 covers 15 residues. Germline CDR1 and CDR2: SQVTM and ANQGSEA. CDR3 protein: CSVSWTSGRTDTQYF. CDR3 bases: TGCAGCGTGAGTTGGACTAGCGGGAGAACAGATACGCAGTATTTT.

The chain has TRBV4-1 and TRBJ2-7, with TRBD2 matching over 7 bases. CDR3 length: 16 amino acids. CDR1 and CDR2 (germline): MGHRA, YSYEKL. V gave up 2 bases and J gave up 4 bases; unmatched junction bases: 11. CDR3 DNA: TGCGCCAGCAGCCAATTAACCGGGACTATCTTTTACGAGCAGTACTTC. Its translation is CASSQLTGTIFYEQYF.

On this clone itself: Different DNA sequences within this sample yield the same CDR3. The CDR3 sequence is CASSGGRTGSYEQYF. The DNA for the CDR3 is TGTGCCAGCAGCGGCGGACGGACAGGCTCCTACGAGCAGTACTTC. V usage is TRBV9 and J usage is TRBJ2-7; 7 positions agree with TRBD1. CDR1 is SGDLS, CDR2 YYNGEE, per germline. V was pared by 3 bases and J by 0 bases, with 6 bases of the junction left unmatched. The CDR3 loop spans 15 amino acids.

V and J are TRBV19 and TRBJ1-1, with 8 bases aligning to TRBD1. CDR1 LNHDA and CDR2 SQIVND come from the germline V gene (reference sequence). With V trimmed by 5 bases and J by 4 bases, 6 bases remained unmatched. The CDR3 runs 14 residues. The CDR3 region is CASSYRGGGTEAFF. The DNA of the CDR3 is TGTGCCAGTAGTTACAGGGGGGGAGGCACTGAAGCTTTCTTT. The whole variable domain, remainder taken from reference TRBV19 and TRBJ1-1, is DGGITQSPKYLFRKEGQNVTLSCEQNLNHDAMYWYRQDPGQGLRLIYYSQIVNDFQKGDIAEGYSVSREKKESFPLTVTSAQKNPTAFYLCASSYRGGGTEAFFGQGTRLTVV.

The CDR3 reads CASSSILALKYEQYF. CDR3 DNA: TGTGCCAGCAGTTCCATACTAGCGCTTAAGTACGAGCAGTACTTC. The rearrangement joins TRBV27 to TRBJ2-7; 7 bases align to TRBD2. Germline assignment: CDR1 MNHEY and CDR2 SMNVEV (reference sequence). The V gene end was trimmed by 4 bases and the J gene end by 4 bases; junction bases not matched to a gene: 10. The CDR3 runs 15 residues.

This clone appeared a few times. The chain joins TRBV28 to TRBJ2-1; TRBD1 agrees at 7 bases. CDR3 size: 14 residues. Losses at the gene ends were 6 bases for V and 3 bases for J; bases not matched to a gene: 5. Per the germline V gene, CDR1 is MDHEN and CDR2 is SYDVKM. In DNA form, the CDR3 reads TGTGCCAGCAGAGTCGGGACAGTCTACAATGAGCAGTTCTTC. Protein product: CASRVGTVYNEQFF.

A note on this clone: The same CDR3 is also encoded by other DNA sequences in this sample. V gene TRBV27 combines with J gene TRBJ2-7, with D uncertain. Germline values: CDR1 MNHEY, CDR2 SMNVEV (reference sequence). The CDR3 is 13 residues long. Between the trimmed V and J ends, which lost 3 bases and 2 bases, there was a span of 8 bases. CDR3 bases: TGTGCCAGCAGTTTTCTCCCACCCTACGAGCAGTACTTC. The encoded protein is CASSFLPPYEQYF.

This chain joins TRBV7-6 and TRBJ2-5; D tentatively fits TRBD1 or TRBD2 (6 bases each). The CDR3 contains 14 residues. The germline CDR1 and CDR2 sequences are SGHVS and FNYEAQ. Trimming shortened V by 5 bases and J by 4 bases, and 14 bases separated the two germline ends. The CDR3 spells CASSPLGGIETQYF. The DNA for the CDR3 is TGTGCCAGCAGCCCCCTCGGGGGCATAGAGACCCAGTACTTC. Full variable domain (missing parts from reference TRBV7-6 and TRBJ2-5): GAGVSQSPRYKVTKRGQDVALRCDPISGHVSLYWYRQALGQGPEFLTYFNYEAQQDKSGLPNDRFSAERPEGSISTLTIQRTEQRDSAMYRCASSPLGGIETQYFGPGTRLLVL.

With respect to this clone: Other DNA sequences of this sample code for an identical CDR3. CDR3: CASSSRDSYEQYF. CDR3 in DNA: TGTGCCAGCAGTTCAAGGGACAGCTACGAGCAGTACTTC. The chain couples TRBV2 to TRBJ2-7; 7 bases fit TRBD1. The V and J ends lost 5 bases and 3 bases, in that order; junction bases with no gene match: 4. Germline CDR1 SNHLY, CDR2 FYNNEI. The CDR3 has 13 amino acids. Drawing the rest from reference TRBV2 and TRBJ2-7, the complete variable domain is EPEVTQTPSHQVTQMGQEVILRCVPISNHLYFYWYRQILGQKVEFLVSFYNNEISEKSEIFDDQFSVERPDGSNFTLKIRSTKLEDSAMYFCASSSRDSYEQYFGPGTRLTVT.

The chain employs TRBV7-9 and TRBJ1-2; weak D call: TRBD1 (5 bases). This CDR3 has 17 residues. Germline loops: CDR1 SEHNR, CDR2 FQNEAQ (reference sequence). The germline V and J ends were trimmed by 3 bases and 4 bases, with 21 bases remaining between them. The CDR3 sequence is CASSFNTIQETLYGYTF. The CDR3 DNA is TGTGCCAGCAGCTTTAACACAATACAGGAGACCCTCTATGGCTACACCTTC.

V usage is TRBV5-1 and J usage is TRBJ2-1; D is undetermined. The germline V gene encodes CDR1 SGHRS and CDR2 YFSETQ. The CDR3 is 15 amino acids. V was clipped by 3 bases and J by 0 bases, with 10 bases between them. The CDR3 DNA is TGCGCCAGCAGCTACGAGACAAGCTCCTACAATGAGCAGTTCTTC. Protein: CASSYETSSYNEQFF. The full variable domain, with the rest looked up from reference TRBV5-1 and TRBJ2-1, is KAGVTQTPRYLIKTRGQQVTLSCSPISGHRSVSWYQQTPGQGLQFLFEYFSETQRNKGNFPGRFSGRQFSNSRSEMNVSTLELGDSALYLCASSYETSSYNEQFFGPGTRLTVL.

The chain is built from TRBV6-1 and TRBJ2-3, with TRBD2 matching 9 bases. This CDR3 is built from 17 residues. Germline V CDR1 and CDR2: MNHNS, SASEGT. V shed 3 bases, J shed 0 bases, and the junction held 7 bases outside the gene matches. The CDR3 is CASSDVAGVFSTDTQYF. The CDR3, as DNA: TGTGCCAGCAGTGACGTAGCGGGAGTATTTAGCACAGATACGCAGTATTTT.